A single count supports the clone carrying this TCR beta chain. The germline CDR1 and CDR2 sequences are MDHEN and SYDVKM. The CDR3 is 13 residues long. V lost 6 bases, J lost 3 bases, and 1 base stayed unmatched. This sample's treatment: preoperative locoregional IRX-2 cytokine immunotherapy. Preoperative locoregional IRX-2 cytokine immunotherapy was tested in the phase Ib source study. The data originate from a study of preoperative IRX-2 immunotherapy in early breast cancer. The repertoire was sequenced with immunoSEQ multiplex PCR; TCRdb's copy has only in-frame clones and lacks some. There are about 62,000 clones in the sample; less than 95% occur only once, and roughly 1.7% lies in the top ten.

This material was collected from a patient treated with IRX-2 immunotherapy. The sequence was obtained from a human donor with breast cancer. The rearrangement links TRBV28 to TRBJ2-3, with 9 bases identical to TRBD2. CDR3 protein: CASSLAGTDTQYF. The CDR3 DNA is TGTGCCAGCAGCCTAGCGGGAACAGATACGCAGTATTTT.